The 24 T cell receptor beta chains below come from one sample, sequenced in a study of blood T cell repertoires in COVID-19. Data came from immunoSEQ multiplex PCR; TCRdb stores just in-frame clones and leaves some out. The table has some 120,000 clones, less than 90% seen once. The sequenced material came from PBMCs or T cells enriched from blood (not recorded which). These TCRs come from a man under 40 who had recovered from COVID-19.

This rearrangement joins TRBV5-4 to TRBJ1-1; maybe TRBD1 (5 bases). V was shortened by 10 bases and J by 4 bases, with 17 bases between the two germline ends. From germline, CDR1 is SGHNT and CDR2 YYREEE (reference sequence). This CDR3 region has 13 residues. The CDR3 coding sequence is TGTGCCGCCAACAGGCAGGGCGGCACTGAAGCTTTCTTT. Residues: CAANRQGGTEAFF.

This clone showed up just once. The V and J genes are TRBV3-1 (or the pseudogene TRBV3-2) and TRBJ2-1, with 7 bases matching TRBD1. V lost 0 bases, J lost 7 bases, and 6 bases stayed unmatched. This CDR3 is 15 amino acids long. From germline, CDR1 is LGHDT and CDR2 YNNKEL (reference sequence). The CDR3 DNA reads as TGTGCCAGCAGCCAAGATGAAAGGGGGCTGAATGAGCAGTTCTTC. Encoded protein: CASSQDERGLNEQFF.

The rearrangement links TRBV4-1 to TRBJ2-5; D is undetermined. CDR3 size: 15 residues. Germline loops: CDR1 MGHRA, CDR2 YSYEKL. V shed 3 bases and J shed 2 bases, with 13 bases lying between them. The CDR3 here is CASSQVTLRQETQYF. The CDR3 region has the DNA TGCGCCAGCAGCCAGGTCACTCTTCGACAAGAGACCCAGTACTTC.

The J gene is TRBJ2-7, the V gene TRBV3-1 (or the pseudogene TRBV3-2); 7 nucleotides agree with TRBD2. The V segment lost 0 bases and the J segment 4 bases; nucleotides outside the gene matches: 9. Germline loops: CDR1 LGHDT, CDR2 YNNKEL (reference sequence). The CDR3 totals 16 residues. This CDR3 is CASSQDLPGGRYEQYF. The CDR3 DNA sequence: TGTGCCAGCAGCCAAGATCTGCCGGGAGGACGGTACGAGCAGTACTTC.

The chain couples TRBV29-1 to TRBJ1-3; D not certain. Between the trimmed V and J ends, which lost 0 bases and 1 base, there was a span of 7 bases. Germline-derived CDR1 and CDR2 are SQVTM and ANQGSEA. The CDR3 has 14 amino acids. The CDR3 protein is CSVEDLKSGNTIYF. For the CDR3, the DNA is TGCAGCGTTGAAGATCTTAAATCTGGAAACACCATATATTTT.

This clone is a singleton in its sample. The chain uses TRBV27 and TRBJ1-5, with 8 bases aligning to TRBD1. Germline V gives CDR1 MNHEY, CDR2 SMNVEV (reference sequence). The length of the CDR3 is 16 residues. V trimming: 5 bases; J trimming: 1 base; junction bases outside the gene matches: 7. CDR3 residues: CASSPRQGSSNQPQHF. As DNA, the CDR3 is TGTGCCAGCAGTCCCAGACAGGGGAGCAGCAATCAGCCCCAGCATTTT.

This chain uses TRBV29-1 with TRBJ2-7, with 7 nucleotides matching TRBD2. The J segment lost 0 bases and the V segment lost 5 bases, leaving 4 bases of the junction unmatched. The CDR3 loop spans 13 amino acids. CDR1 is SQVTM, CDR2 ANQGSEA, per germline. Here the CDR3 DNA reads TGCAGCGTTTACAGCGGGACCTCCTACGAGCAGTACTTC. Its translation is CSVYSGTSYEQYF.

The chain carries TRBV6-5 and TRBJ1-3, with a possible D match to TRBD1 (5 bases). Per germline, CDR1 MNHEY and CDR2 SVGAGI. V lost 2 bases and J 0 bases, leaving 8 bases between the germline ends. CDR3 size: 15 residues. The CDR3 coding sequence is TGTGCCAGCAGTTACCAGGACATCTCTGGAAACACCATATATTTT. This sequence encodes CASSYQDISGNTIYF.

V is TRBV14 and J is TRBJ1-1; D remains ambiguous. V lost 4 bases and J lost 4, with 16 bases in between. CDR1 is SGHDN and CDR2 is FVKESK in the germline V gene. The CDR3 loop spans 15 amino acids. CDR3 amino acids: CASSPSLVRGTEAFF. The CDR3 DNA reads as TGTGCCAGCAGCCCCTCTCTGGTGAGAGGCACTGAAGCTTTCTTT.

This chain uses TRBV19 with TRBJ1-6; D is undetermined. From germline, CDR1 is LNHDA and CDR2 SQIVND (reference sequence). CDR3 length equals 13 residues. The germline V and J ends were trimmed by 3 bases and 8 bases, with 8 bases remaining between them. The CDR3 sequence is CASSIGVDSPLHF. In DNA, the CDR3 is TGTGCCAGTAGTATCGGTGTGGATTCACCCCTCCACTTT.

The genes are TRBV6-6 and TRBJ1-1, with TRBD1 matching over 8 bases. The V gene's germline CDR1 is MNHNY and CDR2 SVGAGI (reference sequence). The CDR3 spans 14 residues. Germline trimming cut 3 bases from V and 6 bases from J; bases unmatched to any gene: 6. The CDR3 loop reads CASSYQGAQPEAFF. CDR3 coding DNA: TGTGCCAGCAGTTATCAGGGGGCGCAGCCTGAAGCTTTCTTT.

The rearrangement uses TRBV21-1 and TRBJ2-7; TRBD1 is taken as the D call from the table, unchecked against the DNA. TRBV21-1 is a pseudogene. This CDR3 region has 15 residues. Here the CDR3 DNA reads TGTGCCAGCAGCAAAGCGCCCTGGACAGTATACGAGCAGTACGTC. This sequence encodes CASSKAPWTVYEQYV.

The V and J genes are TRBV23-1 and TRBJ2-7, with a possible D match to TRBD1 (6 bases). TRBV23-1 is an ORF for which the function is uncertain. V dropped 0 bases and J dropped 4 bases, with 16 bases sitting between them. The CDR3 contains 16 residues. CDR3 in DNA: TGCGCCAGCAGTCAATCGTGGCCACAGGGTCAGTACGAGCAGTACGTC. This codes for CASSQSWPQGQYEQYV.

The chain couples TRBV7-2 to TRBJ1-5; 7 nucleotides agree with TRBD1. Per germline, CDR1 SGHTA and CDR2 FQGNSA. V trimming: 5 bases; J trimming: 2 bases; junction bases outside the gene matches: 3. The length of the CDR3 is 14 residues. The CDR3: CASSTDRGNQPQHF. In DNA, the CDR3 is TGTGCCAGCAGCACAGACAGGGGCAATCAGCCCCAGCATTTT.

The J gene is TRBJ2-2, the V gene TRBV7-9, with 9 bases identical to TRBD2. CDR3 length equals 15 residues. V shed 5 bases, J shed 4 bases, and the junction held 5 bases outside the gene matches. Germline V gene data show CDR1 as SEHNR and CDR2 as FQNEAQ (reference sequence). CDR3 sequence: CASSRLAGATGELFF. The CDR3 DNA reads as TGTGCCAGCAGCCGATTAGCGGGAGCCACCGGGGAGCTGTTTTTT.

This clone was seen just once. The rearrangement joins TRBV29-1 to TRBJ1-4; TRBD1 agrees at 10 bases. Per the germline V gene, CDR1 is SQVTM and CDR2 is ANQGSEA. This CDR3 contains 13 residues. V lost 4 bases and J lost 8; bases outside the gene matches: 4. In DNA, the CDR3 is TGCAGCGTTGGACAGGGGGCCGGGGAAAAACTGTTTTTT. This translates into CSVGQGAGEKLFF.

The chain has TRBV7-5 and TRBJ2-7; TRBD2 was called by the table and not checked on the DNA. TRBV7-5 is shown as a pseudogene. The CDR3 is 16 residues long. The CDR3 loop is CARSLVRGDRGGEQYV. CDR3 nucleotide sequence: TGTGCCAGAAGCTTAGTTCGCGGCGATCGGGGAGGCGAGCAGTACGTC.

The table lists this clone with a few counts. The rearrangement joins TRBV14 to TRBJ2-7, with TRBD2 identical over 8 bases. Germline CDR1 and CDR2: SGHDN and FVKESK. V was pared by 4 bases and J by 6 bases, with 8 bases of the junction left unmatched. The CDR3 has 14 amino acids. CDR3 residues: CASSLRLAGSEQYF. In DNA, the CDR3 is TGTGCCAGCAGCCTTAGGCTAGCGGGTAGCGAGCAGTACTTC.

This clone was detected only once. The CDR3 DNA is TGTGCCAGCAGGGGACAGGATTTAACGAACACCGGGGAGCTGTTTTTT. Encoded protein: CASRGQDLTNTGELFF. The chain is built from TRBV3-1 (or the pseudogene TRBV3-2) and TRBJ2-2; TRBD1 matches 8 bases. V dropped 6 bases and J dropped 0; count of bases not matched to a gene: 6. The CDR3 sequence is 16 residues long. Germline values: CDR1 LGHDT, CDR2 YNNKEL (reference sequence).

The CDR3 DNA reads TGTGCCAGCAGTGGCGACGAGGGAGGAACTGAAGCTTTCTTT. Translating it yields CASSGDEGGTEAFF. This chain connects TRBV6-6 to TRBJ1-1; D gene unclear. The CDR3 runs 14 residues. Trimming left V 5 bases short and J 5 bases short, with 15 bases between. CDR1 MNHNY and CDR2 SVGAGI come from the germline V gene (reference sequence).

The chain carries TRBV19 and TRBJ2-3; 10 bases match TRBD1. Unmatched junction bases numbered 8, after V lost 7 bases and J lost 4 bases. The germline gives CDR1 LNHDA, CDR2 SQIVND (reference sequence). The length of the CDR3 is 15 residues. CDR3 DNA sequence: TGTGCCAGTACAGACCGGGACAGGGGTCCAGATACGCAGTATTTT. Protein product: CASTDRDRGPDTQYF.

CDR3 nucleotides: TGTGCCAGCAGCCCAGGGGACACCTTTAATGAAAAACTGTTTTTT. It is translated as CASSPGDTFNEKLFF. The J gene is TRBJ1-4, the V gene TRBV14; a possible D gene is TRBD1 (6 bases). The V gene lost 4 bases and the J gene lost 4 bases, with 13 bases spanning the gap. The CDR3 has 15 amino acids. Germline V gene sequence: CDR1 SGHDN, CDR2 FVKESK.

The V gene is TRBV5-4, the J gene TRBJ1-2; D call uncertain. In germline, CDR1 is SGHNT, CDR2 YYREEE (reference sequence). This CDR3 spans 12 amino acids. Between the trimmed V and J ends, which lost 2 bases and 6 bases, there was a span of 8 bases. The CDR3 bases are TGTGCCAGCAGCTTAGCATATGATGGCTACACCTTC. Its protein product is CASSLAYDGYTF.

The V call is TRBV6-2 or TRBV6-3, the J call TRBJ2-7; D is possibly TRBD2 (6 bases). The V end lost 0 bases, the J end lost 2 bases, and 11 bases lay between the germline ends. This CDR3 is 15 amino acids long. Germline CDR1 is MNHEY and CDR2 is SVGEGT. The CDR3 is CASSYSGSGTYEQYF. The CDR3 nucleotides read TGTGCCAGCAGTTACTCCGGGAGTGGGACCTACGAGCAGTACTTC.